This TCR beta chain was identified during a study of technical replicates of blood from a few donors. TCRdb keeps only in-frame clones here, not all; method: immunoSEQ multiplex PCR. This sample has about 82,000 clones, with 94% found just once. This CDR3 has 19 amino acids. Germline CDR1 reads LNHDA; CDR2 reads SQIVND (reference sequence). J gave up 6 bases and V 6 bases, and 15 bases lay outside the gene matches. Sequenced material: T cells isolated from PBMCs. The chain joins TRBV19 to TRBJ2-3, with TRBD2 identical over 16 bases. This clonotype was sampled from a human donor in good health. CDR3 loop: CASRPLYGTSGRAPDTQYF. In nucleotides, the CDR3 is TGTGCCAGTAGACCCCTCTATGGGACTAGCGGGAGGGCCCCCGATACGCAGTATTTT.